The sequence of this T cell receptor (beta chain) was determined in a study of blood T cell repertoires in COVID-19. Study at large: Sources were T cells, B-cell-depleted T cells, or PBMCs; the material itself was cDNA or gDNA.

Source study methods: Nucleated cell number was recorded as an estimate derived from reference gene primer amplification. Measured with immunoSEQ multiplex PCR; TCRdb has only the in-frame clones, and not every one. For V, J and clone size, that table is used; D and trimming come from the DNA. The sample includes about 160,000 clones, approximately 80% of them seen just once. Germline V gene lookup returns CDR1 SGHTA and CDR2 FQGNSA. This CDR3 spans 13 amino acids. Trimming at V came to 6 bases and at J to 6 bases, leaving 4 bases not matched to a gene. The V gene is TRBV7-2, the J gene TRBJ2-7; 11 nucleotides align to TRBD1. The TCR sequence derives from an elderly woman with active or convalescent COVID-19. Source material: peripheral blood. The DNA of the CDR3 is TGTGCCAGCAGTAGGGACAGGGGGAGCGAGCAGTACTTC. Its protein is CASSRDRGSEQYF.